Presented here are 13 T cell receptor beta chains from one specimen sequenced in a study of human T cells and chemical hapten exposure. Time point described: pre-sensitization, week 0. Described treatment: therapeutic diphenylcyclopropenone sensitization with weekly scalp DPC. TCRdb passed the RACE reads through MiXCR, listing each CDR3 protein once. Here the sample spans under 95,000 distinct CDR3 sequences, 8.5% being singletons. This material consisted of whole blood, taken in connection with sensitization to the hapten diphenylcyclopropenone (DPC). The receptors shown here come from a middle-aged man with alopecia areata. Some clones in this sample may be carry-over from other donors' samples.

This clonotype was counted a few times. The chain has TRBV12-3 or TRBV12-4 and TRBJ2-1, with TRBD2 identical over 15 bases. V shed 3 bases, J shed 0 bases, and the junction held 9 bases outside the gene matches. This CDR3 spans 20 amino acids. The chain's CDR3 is CASSFPGLAGGRSSYNEQFF. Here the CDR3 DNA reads TGTGCCAGCAGTTTTCCGGGACTAGCGGGAGGCAGGAGCTCCTACAATGAGCAGTTCTTC.

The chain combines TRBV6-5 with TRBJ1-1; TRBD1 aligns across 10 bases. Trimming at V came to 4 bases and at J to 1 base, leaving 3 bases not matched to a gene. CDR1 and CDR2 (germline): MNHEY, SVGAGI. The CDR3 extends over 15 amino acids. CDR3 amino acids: CASSWDRGPNTEAFF. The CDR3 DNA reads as TGTGCCAGCAGTTGGGACAGGGGACCGAACACTGAAGCTTTCTTT.

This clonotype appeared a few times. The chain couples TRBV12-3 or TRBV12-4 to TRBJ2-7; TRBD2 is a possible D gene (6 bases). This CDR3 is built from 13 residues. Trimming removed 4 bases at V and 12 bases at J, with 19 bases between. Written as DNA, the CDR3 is TGTGCCAGCAGTTCCCCACCCCGCGGGATTTGGTACTTC. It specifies CASSSPPRGIWYF.

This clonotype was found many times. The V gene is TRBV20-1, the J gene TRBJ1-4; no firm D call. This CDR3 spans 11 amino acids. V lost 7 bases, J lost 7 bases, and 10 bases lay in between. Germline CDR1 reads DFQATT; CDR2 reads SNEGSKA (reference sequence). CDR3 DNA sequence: TGCAGTGTCAAAGGAGTTGAAAAACTGTTTTTT. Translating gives CSVKGVEKLFF.

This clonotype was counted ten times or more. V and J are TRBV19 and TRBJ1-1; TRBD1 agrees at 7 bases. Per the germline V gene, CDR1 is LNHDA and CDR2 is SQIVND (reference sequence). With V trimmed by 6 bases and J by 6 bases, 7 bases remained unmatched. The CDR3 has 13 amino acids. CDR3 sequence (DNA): TGTGCCAGTAGCATTACAGGGGAGGCTGAAGCTTTCTTT. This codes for CASSITGEAEAFF.

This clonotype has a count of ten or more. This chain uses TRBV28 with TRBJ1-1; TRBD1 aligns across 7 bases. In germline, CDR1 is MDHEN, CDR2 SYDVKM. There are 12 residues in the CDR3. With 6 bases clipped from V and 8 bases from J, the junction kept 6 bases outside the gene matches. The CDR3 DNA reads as TGTGCCAGCAGCCTACAGGGGATGGAAGCTTTCTTT. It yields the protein CASSLQGMEAFF.

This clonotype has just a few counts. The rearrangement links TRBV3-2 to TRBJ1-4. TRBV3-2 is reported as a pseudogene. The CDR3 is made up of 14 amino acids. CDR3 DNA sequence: TGTGCCAGCAGCCGTGAAAGGGCTAATGAAAAACTGTTTTTT. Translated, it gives CASSRERANEKLFF.

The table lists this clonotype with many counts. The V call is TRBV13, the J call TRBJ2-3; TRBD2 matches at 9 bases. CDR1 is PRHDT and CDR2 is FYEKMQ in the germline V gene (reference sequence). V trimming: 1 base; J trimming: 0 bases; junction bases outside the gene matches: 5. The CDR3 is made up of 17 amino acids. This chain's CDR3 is CASSLASGAASTDTQYF. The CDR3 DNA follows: TGTGCCAGCAGCTTAGCTAGCGGGGCTGCTAGCACAGATACGCAGTATTTT.

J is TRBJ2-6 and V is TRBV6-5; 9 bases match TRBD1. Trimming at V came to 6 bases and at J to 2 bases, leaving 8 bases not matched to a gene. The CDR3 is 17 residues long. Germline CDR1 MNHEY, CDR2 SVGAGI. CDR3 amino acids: CASRGGQGVTGANVLTF. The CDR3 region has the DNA TGTGCCAGCAGAGGGGGACAGGGAGTAACTGGGGCCAACGTCCTGACTTTC.

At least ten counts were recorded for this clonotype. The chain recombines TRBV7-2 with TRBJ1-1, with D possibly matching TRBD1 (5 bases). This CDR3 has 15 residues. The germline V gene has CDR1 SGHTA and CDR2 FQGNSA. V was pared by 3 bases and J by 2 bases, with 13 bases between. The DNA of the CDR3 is TGTGCCAGCAGCTTGACAGTGAGGTTTAACACTGAAGCTTTCTTT. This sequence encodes CASSLTVRFNTEAFF. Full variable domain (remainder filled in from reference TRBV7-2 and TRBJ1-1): GAGVSQSPSNKVTEKGKDVELRCDPISGHTALYWYRQSLGQGLEFLIYFQGNSAPDKSGLPSDRFSAERTGGSVSTLTIQRTQQEDSAVYLCASSLTVRFNTEAFFGQGTRLTVV.

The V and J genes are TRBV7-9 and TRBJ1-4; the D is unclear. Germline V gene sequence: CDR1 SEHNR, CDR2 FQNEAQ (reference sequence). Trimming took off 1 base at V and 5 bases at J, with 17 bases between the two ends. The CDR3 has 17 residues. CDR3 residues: CASSLGGRVRLNEKLFF. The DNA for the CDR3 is TGTGCCAGCAGCTTAGGAGGGCGTGTGAGGTTGAATGAAAAACTGTTTTTT.

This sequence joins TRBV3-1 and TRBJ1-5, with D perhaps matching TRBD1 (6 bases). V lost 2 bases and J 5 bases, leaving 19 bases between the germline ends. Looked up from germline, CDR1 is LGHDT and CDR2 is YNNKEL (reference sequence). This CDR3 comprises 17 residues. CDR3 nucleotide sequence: TGTGCCAGCAGCCAAACTCTCATAGGTGGGGGCGATCAGCCCCAGCATTTT. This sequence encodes CASSQTLIGGGDQPQHF.

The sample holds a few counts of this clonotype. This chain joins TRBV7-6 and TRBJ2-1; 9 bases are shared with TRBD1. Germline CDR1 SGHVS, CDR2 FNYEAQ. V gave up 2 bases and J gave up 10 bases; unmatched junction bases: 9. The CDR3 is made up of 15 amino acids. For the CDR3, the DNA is TGTGCCAGCAGCTTAATGTACAGGGGGCAAGGAGAGCAGTTCTTC. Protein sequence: CASSLMYRGQGEQFF.